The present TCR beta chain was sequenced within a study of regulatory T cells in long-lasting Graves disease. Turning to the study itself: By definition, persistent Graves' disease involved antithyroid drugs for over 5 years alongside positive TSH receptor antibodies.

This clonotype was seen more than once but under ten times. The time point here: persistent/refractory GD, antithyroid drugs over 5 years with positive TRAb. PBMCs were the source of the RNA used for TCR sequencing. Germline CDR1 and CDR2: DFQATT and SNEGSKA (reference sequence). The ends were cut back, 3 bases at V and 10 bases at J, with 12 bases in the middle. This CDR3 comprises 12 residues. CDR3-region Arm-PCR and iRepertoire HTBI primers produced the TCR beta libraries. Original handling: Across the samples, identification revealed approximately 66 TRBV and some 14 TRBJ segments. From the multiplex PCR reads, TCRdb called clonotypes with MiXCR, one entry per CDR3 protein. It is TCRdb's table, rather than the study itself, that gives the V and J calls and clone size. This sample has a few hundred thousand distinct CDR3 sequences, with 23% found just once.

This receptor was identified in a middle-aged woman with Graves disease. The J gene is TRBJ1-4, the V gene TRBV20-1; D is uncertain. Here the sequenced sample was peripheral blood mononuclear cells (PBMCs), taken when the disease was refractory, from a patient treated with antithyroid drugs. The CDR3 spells CSASLALGKLFF. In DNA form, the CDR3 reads TGCAGTGCTAGTCTGGCCCTCGGAAAACTGTTTTTT.